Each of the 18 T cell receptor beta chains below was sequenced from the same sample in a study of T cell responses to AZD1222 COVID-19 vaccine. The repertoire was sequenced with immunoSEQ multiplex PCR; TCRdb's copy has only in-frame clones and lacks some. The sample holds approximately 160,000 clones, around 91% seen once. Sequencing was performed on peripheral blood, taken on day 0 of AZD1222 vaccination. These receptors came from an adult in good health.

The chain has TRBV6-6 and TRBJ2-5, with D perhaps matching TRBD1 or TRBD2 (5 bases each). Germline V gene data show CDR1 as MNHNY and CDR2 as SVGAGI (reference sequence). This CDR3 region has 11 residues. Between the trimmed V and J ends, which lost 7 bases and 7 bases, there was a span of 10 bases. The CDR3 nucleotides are TGTGCCAGCACCCTTGGGGGGACCCAGTACTTC. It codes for CASTLGGTQYF.

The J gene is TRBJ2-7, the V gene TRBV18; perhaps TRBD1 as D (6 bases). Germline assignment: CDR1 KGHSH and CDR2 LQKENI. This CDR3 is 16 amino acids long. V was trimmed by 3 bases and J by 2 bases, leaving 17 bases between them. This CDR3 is CASSPSGTPTPYEQYF. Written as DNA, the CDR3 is TGTGCCAGCTCACCTTCCGGGACACCGACTCCCTACGAGCAGTACTTC.

The CDR3 nucleotides are TGTGCCAGCAGCGTAGGTCTAGGGGGGGACAGTCAGCCCCAGCATTTT. Encoded protein: CASSVGLGGDSQPQHF. The chain combines TRBV9 with TRBJ1-5, with 7 bases identical to TRBD1. Trimming cost V 0 bases and J 6 bases; bases outside gene matches: 9. The V gene's germline CDR1 is SGDLS and CDR2 YYNGEE. CDR3 size: 16 residues.

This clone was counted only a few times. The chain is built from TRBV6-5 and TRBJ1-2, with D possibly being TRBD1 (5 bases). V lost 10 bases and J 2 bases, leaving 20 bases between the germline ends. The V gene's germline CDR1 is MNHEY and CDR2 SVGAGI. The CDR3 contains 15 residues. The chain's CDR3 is CAIKAGGDGNYGYTF. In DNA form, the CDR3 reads TGTGCCATCAAAGCAGGAGGGGATGGGAACTATGGCTACACCTTC.

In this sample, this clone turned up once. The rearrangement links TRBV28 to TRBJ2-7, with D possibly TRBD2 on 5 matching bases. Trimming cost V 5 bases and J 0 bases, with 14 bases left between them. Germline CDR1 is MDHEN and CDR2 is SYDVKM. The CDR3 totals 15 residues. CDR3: CASSAPVGSSYEQYF. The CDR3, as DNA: TGTGCCAGCAGTGCCCCCGTGGGGAGCTCCTACGAGCAGTACTTC.

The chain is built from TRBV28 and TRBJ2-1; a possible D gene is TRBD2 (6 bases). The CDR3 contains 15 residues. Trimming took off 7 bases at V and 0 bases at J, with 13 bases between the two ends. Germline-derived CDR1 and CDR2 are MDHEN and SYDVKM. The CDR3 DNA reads TGTGCCAGCATCAATGGGGGGAACTCCTACAATGAGCAGTTCTTC. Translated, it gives CASINGGNSYNEQFF.

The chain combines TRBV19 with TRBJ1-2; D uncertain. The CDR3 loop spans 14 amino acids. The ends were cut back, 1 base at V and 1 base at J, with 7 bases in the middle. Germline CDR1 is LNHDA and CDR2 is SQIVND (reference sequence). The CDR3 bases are TGTGCCAGTAGTATAGGGACGGGTAACTATGGCTACACCTTC. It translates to CASSIGTGNYGYTF.

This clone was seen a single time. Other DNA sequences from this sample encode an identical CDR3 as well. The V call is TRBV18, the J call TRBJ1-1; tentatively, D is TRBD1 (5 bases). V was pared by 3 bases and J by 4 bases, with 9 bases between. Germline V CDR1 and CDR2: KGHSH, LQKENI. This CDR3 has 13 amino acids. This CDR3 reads CASSPPGGTEAFF. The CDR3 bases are TGTGCCAGCTCACCGCCCGGGGGCACTGAAGCTTTCTTT.

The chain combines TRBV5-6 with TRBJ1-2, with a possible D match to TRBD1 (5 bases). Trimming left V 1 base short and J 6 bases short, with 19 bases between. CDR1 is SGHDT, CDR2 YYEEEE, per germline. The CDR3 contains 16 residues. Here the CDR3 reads CASSLLPGGVIDGYTF. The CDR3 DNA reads TGTGCCAGCAGCTTGTTGCCCGGGGGAGTGATAGATGGCTACACCTTC.

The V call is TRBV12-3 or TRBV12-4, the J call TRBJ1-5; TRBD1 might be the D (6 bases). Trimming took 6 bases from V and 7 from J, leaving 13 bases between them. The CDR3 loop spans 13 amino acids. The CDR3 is CASSPQGHQPQHF. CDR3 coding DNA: TGTGCCAGCAGCCCACAGGGACACCAGCCCCAGCATTTT.

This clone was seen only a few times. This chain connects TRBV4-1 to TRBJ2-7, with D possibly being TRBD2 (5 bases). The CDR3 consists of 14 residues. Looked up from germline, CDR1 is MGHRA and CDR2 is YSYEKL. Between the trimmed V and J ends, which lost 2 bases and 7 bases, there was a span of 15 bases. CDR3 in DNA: TGCGCCAGCAGCCAACAGGACCCGCCGGGGGAGCAGTACTTC. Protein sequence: CASSQQDPPGEQYF.

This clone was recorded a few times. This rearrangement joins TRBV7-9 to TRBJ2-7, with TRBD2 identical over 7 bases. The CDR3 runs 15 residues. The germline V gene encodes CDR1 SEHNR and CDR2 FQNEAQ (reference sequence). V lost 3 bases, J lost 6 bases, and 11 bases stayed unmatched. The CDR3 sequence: CASSFPRGDGSEQYF. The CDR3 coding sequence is TGTGCCAGCAGCTTTCCTCGGGGGGATGGCTCCGAGCAGTACTTC. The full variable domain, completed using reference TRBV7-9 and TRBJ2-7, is DTGVSQNPRHKITKRGQNVTFRCDPISEHNRLYWYRQTLGQGPEFLTYFQNEAQLEKSRLLSDRFSAERPKGSFSTLEIQRTEQGDSAMYLCASSFPRGDGSEQYFGPGTRLTVT.

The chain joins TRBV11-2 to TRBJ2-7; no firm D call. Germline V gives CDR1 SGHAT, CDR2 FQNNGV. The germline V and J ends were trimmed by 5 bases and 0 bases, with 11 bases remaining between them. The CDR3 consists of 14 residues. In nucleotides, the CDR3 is TGTGCCAGCAGCCCGGACCTGAGCTCCTACGAGCAGTACTTC. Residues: CASSPDLSSYEQYF.

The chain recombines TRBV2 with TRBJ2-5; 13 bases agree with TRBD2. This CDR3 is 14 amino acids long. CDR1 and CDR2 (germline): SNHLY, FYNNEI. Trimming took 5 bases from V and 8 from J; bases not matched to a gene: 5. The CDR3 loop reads CASSTGLAGATQYF. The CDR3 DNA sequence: TGTGCCAGCAGTACCGGACTAGCGGGAGCAACCCAGTACTTC.

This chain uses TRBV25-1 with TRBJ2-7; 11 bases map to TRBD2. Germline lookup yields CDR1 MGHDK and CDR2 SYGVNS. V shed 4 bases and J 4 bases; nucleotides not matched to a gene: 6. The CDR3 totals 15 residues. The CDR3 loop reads CASSANVAGGYEQYF. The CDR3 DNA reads TGTGCCAGCAGTGCCAATGTAGCGGGAGGGTACGAGCAGTACTTC.

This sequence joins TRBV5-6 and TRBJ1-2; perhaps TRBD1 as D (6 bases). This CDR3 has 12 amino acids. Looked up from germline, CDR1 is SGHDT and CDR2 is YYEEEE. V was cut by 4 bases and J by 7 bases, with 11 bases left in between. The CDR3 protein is CASSPTGSGYTF. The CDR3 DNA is TGTGCCAGCAGCCCAACAGGGTCTGGCTACACCTTC.

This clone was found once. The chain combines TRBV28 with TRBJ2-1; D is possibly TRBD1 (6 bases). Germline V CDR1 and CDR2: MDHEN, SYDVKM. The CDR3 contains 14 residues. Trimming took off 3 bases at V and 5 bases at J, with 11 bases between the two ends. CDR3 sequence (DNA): TGTGCCAGCAGTTTGTCCGCAGGGGACAATGAGCAGTTCTTC. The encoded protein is CASSLSAGDNEQFF. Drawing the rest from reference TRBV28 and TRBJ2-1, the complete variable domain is DVKVTQSSRYLVKRTGEKVFLECVQDMDHENMFWYRQDPGLGLRLIYFSYDVKMKEKGDIPEGYSVSREKKERFSLILESASTNQTSMYLCASSLSAGDNEQFFGPGTRLTVL.

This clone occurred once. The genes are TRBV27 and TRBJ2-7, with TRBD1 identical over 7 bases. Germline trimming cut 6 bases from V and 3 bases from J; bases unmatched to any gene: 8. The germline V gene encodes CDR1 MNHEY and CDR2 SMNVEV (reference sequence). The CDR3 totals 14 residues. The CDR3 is CASSTDRRNYEQYF. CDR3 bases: TGTGCCAGCAGCACGGACAGGCGAAACTACGAGCAGTACTTC.